The clone carrying this T cell receptor (beta chain) has a handful of counts. The record originates from a study of T-cell reconstitution after alpha-beta-depleted transplantation in children. Germline V gene sequence: CDR1 MNHEY, CDR2 SVGAGI. J lost 8 bases, V lost 2 bases, and 8 bases had no gene match. The CDR3 has 15 amino acids. Construction of the TCRbeta library involved unique molecular identifiers. One entry per CDR3 protein results from TCRdb running MiXCR on the PCR reads. The sample lists 350,000 to 400,000 distinct CDR3 sequences; about an eighth were seen once. The chain is built from TRBV6-5 and TRBJ1-2; 10 bases agree with TRBD1. The clonotype comes from a human donor who donated a stem cell graft to a child with Fanconi anemia. The starting material was PBMCs, obtained from the stem cell graft. This CDR3 is CASSYAPDRGGGYTF. The CDR3 DNA is TGTGCCAGCAGTTACGCCCCGGACAGGGGGGGCGGCTACACCTTC.